These T cell receptor beta chains were read from a single sample in a study of vaccination and CD4 T cells after COVID-19. These receptors have no identified antigens. One entry per CDR3 protein, called by TCRdb with MiXCR from the PCR reads. The sample lists roughly 8,100 distinct CDR3 sequences; roughly 40% were seen once. Sequencing used CD4+ T cells from blood, cultured in vitro. These TCRs come from a human donor in good health. The CDR3 runs from the conserved cysteine through the conserved F or W. The D gene is left open where the match is weak. A row's size may be missing; if present it is once, few, many or a size class.

-	TRBV6-5	-	TRBJ2-5	TGTGCCAGCAGTTACAGCCCAGAGACCCAGTACTTC	CASSYSPETQYF
few	TRBV6-1	TRBD1	TRBJ2-5	TGTGCCAGCAGGGCGACAGGGGGTCGGCTGGAGACCCAGTACTTC	CASRATGGRLETQYF
-	TRBV7-2	TRBD2	TRBJ2-3	TGTGCCAGCAGCCTGTTAGCGGGTCCCACAGATACGCAGTATTTT	CASSLLAGPTDTQYF
few	TRBV6-1	TRBD1	TRBJ2-1	TGTGCCAGCAGCCCCTCCAGGGGGTACAATGAGCAGTTCTTC	CASSPSRGYNEQFF
-	TRBV20-1	TRBD1	TRBJ1-2	TGCAGTGCTAGTCCCCGGACAGGGATCGGCGGCTACACCTTC	CSASPRTGIGGYTF
few	TRBV6-2/TRBV6-3	-	TRBJ2-5	TGTGCCAGCAGTTATGGGGACCACAGGAGGACCCAGTACTTC	CASSYGDHRRTQYF
few	TRBV7-5	-	TRBJ2-5	-	CISVSEATTPRASGQETQYF
few	TRBV19	-	TRBJ1-5	TGTGCCAGTAGTATTTGGTGGGGGCAGGGCAATCAGCCCCAGCATTTT	CASSIWWGQGNQPQHF
-	TRBV19	TRBD1	TRBJ1-2	TGTGCCAGTAGACTAACAGGGGACAATGGCTACACCTTC	CASRLTGDNGYTF
-	TRBV14	TRBD2	TRBJ2-5	TGTGCCAGCAGCCGACGTAGCGGGGGGAGGGAGACCCAGTACTTC	CASSRRSGGRETQYF
-	TRBV5-8	-	TRBJ1-6	TGTGCCAGCAGCTTTGGATTGGGCAGGGGAGAATCACCCCTCCACTTT	CASSFGLGRGESPLHF
-	TRBV25-1	TRBD2	TRBJ2-3	TGTGCCAGCAGTGCATCCTGGGGAGGGCGACCCACAGATACGCAGTATTTT	CASSASWGGRPTDTQYF